A single sample is the source of the 31 T cell receptor beta chains below, sequenced in a study of T cells in Graves' hyperthyroidism and ophthalmopathy. Amplification of TCR beta CDR3 regions was performed using RNA transcripts as template. TCR CDR3 underwent first-round RT-PCR with the HTBI primer set. TCRdb re-called the multiplex PCR reads through MiXCR, storing one row per CDR3 protein. Among some 570,000 distinct CDR3 sequences, 17% were seen once, and the ten largest hold approximately 15%. The sample consisted of blood. The source is a woman aged 18-30 years with Graves' ophthalmopathy.

The chain combines TRBV7-9 with TRBJ2-7; D perhaps matches TRBD1 (5 bases). CDR1 is SEHNR and CDR2 is FQNEAQ in the germline V gene (reference sequence). V gave up 5 bases and J gave up 2 bases, with 13 bases separating them. CDR3 size: 14 residues. The CDR3 sequence: CASSHSGIPYEQYF. As DNA, the CDR3 is TGTGCCAGCAGCCACTCAGGGATTCCCTACGAGCAGTACTTC.

This clonotype was seen a handful of times. The rearrangement links TRBV29-1 to TRBJ2-3; 7 positions agree with TRBD2. With V trimmed by 4 bases and J by 5 bases, 6 bases remained unmatched. CDR1 and CDR2 (germline): SQVTM, ANQGSEA. CDR3 size: 13 residues. CDR3 DNA: TGCAGCGTTGGGGAGTTAGCGGGAGATACGCAGTATTTT. This encodes CSVGELAGDTQYF.

This clonotype came up many times. The genes are TRBV30 and TRBJ1-2; 8 nucleotides agree with TRBD1. Germline loops: CDR1 GTSNPN, CDR2 SVGIG (reference sequence). The ends lost 8 bases at V and 7 bases at J; junction bases unmatched: 9. This CDR3 spans 12 amino acids. This chain's CDR3 is CAGDRGAGGYTF. The CDR3 region has the DNA TGTGCCGGCGACAGGGGAGCGGGTGGCTACACCTTC.

The chain combines TRBV27 with TRBJ2-2; D tentatively fits TRBD1 or TRBD2 (6 bases each). V lost 2 bases to trimming and J lost 6 bases, with 25 bases between them. Germline CDR1 reads MNHEY; CDR2 reads SMNVEV (reference sequence). The CDR3 contains 19 residues. This chain's CDR3 is CASSLIRGGGGGEAGELFF. The CDR3 nucleotides read TGTGCCAGCAGTTTAATCCGTGGGGGCGGAGGGGGAGAGGCCGGGGAGCTGTTTTTT.

The chain couples TRBV29-1 to TRBJ2-7; D may be TRBD2 (5 bases). CDR1 and CDR2 (germline): SQVTM, ANQGSEA. Trimming took 0 bases from V and 2 from J, leaving 11 bases between them. The CDR3 spans 14 residues. CDR3 region: CSVEERVIPYEQYF. The CDR3, as DNA: TGCAGCGTTGAAGAGAGGGTTATCCCCTACGAGCAGTACTTC.

The genes are TRBV27 and TRBJ1-5; D is perhaps TRBD1 (5 bases). Germline V gene sequence: CDR1 MNHEY, CDR2 SMNVEV (reference sequence). V was clipped by 2 bases and J by 9 bases, with 11 bases between them. The CDR3 totals 13 residues. This CDR3 is CASSLGGGTPQHF. As DNA, the CDR3 is TGTGCCAGCAGTTTAGGGGGGGGAACGCCCCAGCATTTT.

The sample holds a few counts of this clonotype. This may stem from a read error, because a much larger clone lies one nucleotide away. The CDR3 nucleotides read TGTGCCAGCAGCTGGACTAGCGGAACCACAGATACGCAGTATTTT. Its translation: CASSWTSGTTDTQYF. J is TRBJ2-3 and V is TRBV11-2, with TRBD2 matching 10 bases. Germline V gives CDR1 SGHAT, CDR2 FQNNGV. The CDR3 length is 15 residues. J was trimmed by 2 bases and V by 4 bases; bases with no gene match: 3.

In its sample, this clonotype was seen many times. The chain carries TRBV28 and TRBJ1-6; 9 positions agree with TRBD1. This CDR3 region has 15 residues. Trimming at V came to 2 bases and at J to 6 bases, leaving 2 bases not matched to a gene. Germline loops: CDR1 MDHEN, CDR2 SYDVKM. CDR3 loop: CASSLTGGSNSPLHF. Written as DNA, the CDR3 is TGTGCCAGCAGTTTAACAGGGGGCTCTAATTCACCCCTCCACTTT.

This clonotype appeared many times. The chain employs TRBV5-5 and TRBJ2-5; D ambiguous. CDR3 length equals 14 residues. Germline V lookup: CDR1 SGHKS, CDR2 YYEKEE (reference sequence). V was pared by 0 bases and J by 1 base, with 7 bases between. CDR3 in DNA: TGTGCCAGCAGCTTGGCGTGGGGCCAAGAGACCCAGTACTTC. It is translated as CASSLAWGQETQYF.

This clonotype came up many times. The chain uses TRBV7-9 and TRBJ2-7; tentatively, D is TRBD1 (6 bases). Deletions cut 5 bases from V and 7 bases from J, with 18 bases between. The CDR3 loop spans 14 amino acids. Per germline, CDR1 SEHNR and CDR2 FQNEAQ (reference sequence). In DNA form, the CDR3 reads TGTGCCAGCAGCGACCAGGGGACGAAAGGGGAGCAGTACTTC. This gives the protein CASSDQGTKGEQYF.

This clonotype was observed a handful of times. The rearrangement joins TRBV28 to TRBJ2-5; TRBD2 is a possible D gene (6 bases). V was pared by 5 bases and J by 0 bases, with 13 bases between. Germline lookup yields CDR1 MDHEN and CDR2 SYDVKM. The CDR3 extends over 15 amino acids. CDR3 nucleotides: TGTGCCAGCAGTCTAGGGGACTCGTACCAAGAGACCCAGTACTTC. Translation gives CASSLGDSYQETQYF.

Written as DNA, the CDR3 is TGTGCCAGCTCCGGGACAACCACTTATGGCTACACCTTC. Protein product: CASSGTTTYGYTF. V gene TRBV28 combines with J gene TRBJ1-2; a possible D gene is TRBD1 (6 bases). The CDR3 is made up of 13 amino acids. The germline CDR1 and CDR2 sequences are MDHEN and SYDVKM. V lost 8 bases to trimming and J lost 5 bases, with 15 bases between them.

In this sample, this clonotype turned up a few times. This chain joins TRBV6-2 or TRBV6-3 and TRBJ2-1; D possibly corresponds to TRBD2 (6 bases). The CDR3 totals 13 residues. V was pared by 5 bases and J by 3 bases, with 8 bases between. Germline assignment: CDR1 MNHEY and CDR2 SVGEGT. DNA for the CDR3: TGTGCCAGCAGTGGACTAATCTACAATGAGCAGTTCTTC. Amino acids: CASSGLIYNEQFF.

This clonotype was detected only a few times. This chain uses TRBV5-1 with TRBJ2-1; 9 positions match TRBD1. V shed 4 bases, J shed 6 bases, and the junction held 14 bases outside the gene matches. CDR3 length equals 17 residues. Germline CDR1 SGHRS, CDR2 YFSETQ. The CDR3 coding sequence is TGCGCCAGCAGCCATCCTCCGATGACAGGGGGGTTCAATGAGCAGTTCTTC. Its protein is CASSHPPMTGGFNEQFF.

As concerns this clonotype: The final CDR3 position lacks the conserved phenylalanine or tryptophan, pointing to a likely read error. The J gene is TRBJ1-6, the V gene TRBV19; unclear D gene. Trimming cost V 3 bases and J 10 bases, with 10 bases left between them. Germline lookup yields CDR1 LNHDA and CDR2 SQIVND (reference sequence). This CDR3 contains 13 residues. CDR3: CASSIPGNSPLHL. The CDR3 nucleotides are TGTGCCAGTAGTATCCCGGGAAACTCACCCCTCCACCTT.

This clonotype occurred many times. The V call is TRBV29-1, the J call TRBJ1-1, with 7 nucleotides matching TRBD1. V shed 4 bases and J 1 base; nucleotides not matched to a gene: 3. The CDR3 length is 13 residues. Per germline, CDR1 SQVTM and CDR2 ANQGSEA. The chain's CDR3 is CSVAGQANTEAFF. The DNA for the CDR3 is TGCAGCGTTGCTGGACAGGCGAACACTGAAGCTTTCTTT.

The sample holds many counts of this clonotype. The genes are TRBV20-1 and TRBJ1-6; D is possibly TRBD1 (5 bases). Germline V CDR1 and CDR2: DFQATT, SNEGSKA (reference sequence). The CDR3 is 18 residues long. V was clipped by 0 bases and J by 0 bases, with 15 bases between them. CDR3 in amino acids: CSARDGGGSSSYNSPLHF. CDR3 bases: TGCAGTGCTAGAGATGGGGGGGGGTCGAGCTCCTATAATTCACCCCTCCACTTT.

The chain couples TRBV7-2 to TRBJ2-7; D is ambiguous. CDR3 length equals 14 residues. CDR1 is SGHTA, CDR2 FQGNSA, per germline. Trimming cost V 1 base and J 4 bases, with 11 bases left between them. CDR3 bases: TGTGCCAGCAGCTTAGGTCGGATTGATTACGAGCAGTACTTC. Its translation: CASSLGRIDYEQYF. The full variable domain, completed using reference TRBV7-2 and TRBJ2-7, is GAGVSQSPSNKVTEKGKDVELRCDPISGHTALYWYRQSLGQGLEFLIYFQGNSAPDKSGLPSDRFSAERTGGSVSTLTIQRTQQEDSAVYLCASSLGRIDYEQYFGPGTRLTVT.

The rearrangement joins TRBV6-9 to TRBJ2-5; possible D gene TRBD2, 6 bases. V was clipped by 4 bases and J by 4 bases, with 16 bases between them. Germline lookup yields CDR1 MNHGY and CDR2 SVAAGI. The CDR3 has 15 residues. The CDR3 loop reads CASSSVGGDGETQYF. CDR3 coding DNA: TGTGCCAGCAGTTCCGTCGGAGGGGATGGAGAGACCCAGTACTTC.

This clonotype was detected ten times or more. This chain links TRBV27 with TRBJ2-7; 8 positions agree with TRBD1. Germline lookup yields CDR1 MNHEY and CDR2 SMNVEV (reference sequence). V shed 5 bases, J shed 1 base, and the junction held 7 bases outside the gene matches. This CDR3 comprises 15 residues. CDR3: CASSTYGTGSYEQYF. CDR3 bases: TGTGCCAGCAGTACATACGGGACAGGTTCCTACGAGCAGTACTTC.

The chain couples TRBV10-3 to TRBJ2-3; TRBD1 agrees at 12 bases. CDR1 and CDR2 (germline): ENHRY, SYGVKD. The CDR3 length is 17 residues. The ends lost 3 bases at V and 6 bases at J; junction bases unmatched: 10. In DNA form, the CDR3 reads TGTGCCATCAGTGAAAACCCGGGACAGGGGGCATGGGATACGCAGTATTTT. This translates into CAISENPGQGAWDTQYF.

This clonotype was picked up many times. This rearrangement joins TRBV11-2 to TRBJ2-5, with 8 bases fitting TRBD1. V dropped 5 bases and J dropped 2; count of bases not matched to a gene: 7. The CDR3 sequence is 15 residues long. Germline V gene lookup returns CDR1 SGHAT and CDR2 FQNNGV. CDR3 in amino acids: CASSPLGQDQETQYF. The CDR3 DNA reads as TGTGCCAGCAGCCCCCTGGGACAGGATCAAGAGACCCAGTACTTC.

This clonotype was seen ten or more times. The chain joins TRBV24-1 to TRBJ2-1, with D perhaps TRBD2 (6 bases). Germline V lookup: CDR1 KGHDR, CDR2 SFDVKD. V lost 3 bases, J lost 6 bases, and 17 bases lay in between. The CDR3 covers 16 residues. The chain's CDR3 is CATSDRGAGSGNEQFF. DNA of the CDR3: TGTGCCACCAGTGATAGAGGGGCGGGATCGGGCAATGAGCAGTTCTTC.

Points on this clonotype: This may come from a read error, since a much larger clone is one base off. The J gene is TRBJ1-1, the V gene TRBV20-1; possibly TRBD1 for D (6 bases). Germline V gene data show CDR1 as DFQATT and CDR2 as SNEGSKA (reference sequence). This CDR3 is built from 14 residues. V shed 3 bases and J shed 4 bases, with 15 bases lying between them. The CDR3 here is CSARKMAGATEAFF. The CDR3 DNA reads TGCAGTGCTAGGAAAATGGCGGGGGCCACTGAAGCTTTCTTT.

This clonotype was detected a few times. The chain uses TRBV9 and TRBJ2-5; 9 bases align to TRBD2. Germline loops: CDR1 SGDLS, CDR2 YYNGEE. V was clipped by 0 bases and J by 3 bases; unmatched bases: 0. This CDR3 has 14 amino acids. The CDR3 DNA follows: TGTGCCAGCAGCGTAGGGACTAGCGAAGAGACCCAGTACTTC. Protein product: CASSVGTSEETQYF.

The V call is TRBV7-2, the J call TRBJ2-2; perhaps TRBD2 as D (5 bases). The CDR3 is 14 residues long. Germline values: CDR1 SGHTA, CDR2 FQGNSA. Trimming stripped 3 bases from V and 2 bases from J, with 7 bases between. In DNA, the CDR3 is TGTGCCAGCAGCTTTGACTATAACACCGGGGAGCTGTTTTTT. Its protein is CASSFDYNTGELFF.

This clonotype was counted at least ten times. The chain has TRBV30 and TRBJ1-2; 9 bases fit TRBD1. Germline V gene lookup returns CDR1 GTSNPN and CDR2 SVGIG (reference sequence). CDR3 length equals 13 residues. The V segment lost 2 bases and the J segment 8 bases; nucleotides outside the gene matches: 6. The CDR3 spells CAWSQQGAQGYTF. CDR3 in DNA: TGTGCCTGGAGTCAACAGGGGGCACAAGGCTACACCTTC.

The rearrangement joins TRBV7-3 to TRBJ1-2, with TRBD1 matching over 9 bases. Germline CDR1 reads SGHTA; CDR2 reads FQGTGA. Losses at the gene ends were 1 base for V and 5 bases for J; bases not matched to a gene: 8. This CDR3 is built from 16 residues. In DNA, the CDR3 is TGTGCCAGCAGCTTAAAACGGGACAGGGTGGGATATGGCTACACCTTC. Residues: CASSLKRDRVGYGYTF. Complete variable domain (other parts from reference TRBV7-3 and TRBJ1-2): GAGVSQTPSNKVTEKGKYVELRCDPISGHTALYWYRQSLGQGPEFLIYFQGTGAADDSGLPNDRFFAVRPEGSVSTLKIQRTERGDSAVYLCASSLKRDRVGYGYTFGSGTRLTVV.

The table lists this clonotype with many counts. The chain links TRBV28 to TRBJ2-1, with D perhaps TRBD2 (5 bases). CDR3 length equals 19 residues. Trimming left V 3 bases short and J 0 bases short, with 21 bases between. The V gene's germline CDR1 is MDHEN and CDR2 SYDVKM. The CDR3 here is CASSLGLALRASSYNEQFF. CDR3 DNA sequence: TGTGCCAGCAGTTTGGGCCTAGCTCTTAGGGCTAGCTCCTACAATGAGCAGTTCTTC.

The rearrangement joins TRBV4-1 to TRBJ2-3; TRBD1 matches 9 bases. This CDR3 has 15 residues. Per germline, CDR1 MGHRA and CDR2 YSYEKL. After removal of 0 bases from V and 8 bases from J, the junction contained 6 bases not matched to a gene. The CDR3 sequence: CASSQETGGAGTQYF. The CDR3 region has the DNA TGCGCCAGCAGCCAAGAGACAGGGGGGGCTGGTACGCAGTATTTT.

This clonotype was found many times. The chain combines TRBV6-6 with TRBJ2-7, with D possibly matching TRBD1 (6 bases). The CDR3 length is 14 residues. V was trimmed by 2 bases and J by 5 bases, leaving 13 bases between them. The germline V gene encodes CDR1 MNHNY and CDR2 SVGAGI (reference sequence). The CDR3 protein is CASSYEHQGNEQYF. In DNA, the CDR3 is TGTGCCAGCAGTTACGAGCACCAGGGGAACGAGCAGTACTTC.